The rows below give T cell receptor beta chains drawn from one sample of a study of cytotoxic CD8 clonotypes in ibrutinib-treated CLL. The protocol was immunoSEQ multiplex PCR, while the TCRdb copy is restricted to in-frame clones and leaves out a portion. Here the sample spans 110,000 to 150,000 clones, about 76% being singletons. Sequencing was performed on PBMCs, taken after 24 months of ibrutinib treatment. The receptor source for this set is a human donor with chronic lymphocytic leukemia. Both conserved end residues are part of each CDR3. D genes are given only for firm matches. Size is stated for part of the rows, as once, few or many counts, or as a class when the clone is expanded.

size: NA
V: TRBV28
D: TRBD1
J: TRBJ2-7
length: 15
CDR3: CASSFFPGTGVEQYF
DNA: TGTGCCAGCAGTTTTTTCCCTGGGACAGGGGTCGAGCAGTACTTC

size: NA
V: TRBV28
D: NA
J: TRBJ1-5
length: 15
CDR3: CASSIGTLGGQPQHF
DNA: TGTGCCAGCAGTATCGGGACATTGGGGGGTCAGCCCCAGCATTTT

size: NA
V: TRBV7-2
D: NA
J: TRBJ1-1
length: 15
CDR3: CASSPRAGLNTEAFF
DNA: TGTGCCAGCAGCCCCAGGGCAGGGCTGAACACTGAAGCTTTCTTT

size: NA
V: TRBV28
D: TRBD1
J: TRBJ2-7
length: 15
CDR3: CASSLYRGSSYEQYF
DNA: TGTGCCAGCAGTTTATACAGGGGAAGCTCCTACGAGCAGTACTTC

size: many
V: TRBV28
D: NA
J: TRBJ1-5
length: 14
CDR3: CASSPGGKYQPQHF
DNA: TGTGCCAGCAGTCCTGGGGGGAAATATCAGCCCCAGCATTTT

size: NA
V: TRBV19
D: NA
J: TRBJ2-5
length: 13
CDR3: CASSMGPQETQYF
DNA: TGTGCCAGTAGTATGGGCCCTCAAGAGACCCAGTACTTC

size: NA
V: TRBV19
D: TRBD1
J: TRBJ2-1
length: 16
CDR3: CASRRRQGGSYNEQFF
DNA: TGTGCCAGTAGACGGAGACAGGGTGGATCCTACAATGAGCAGTTCTTC

size: NA
V: TRBV4-1
D: TRBD1
J: TRBJ1-5
length: 13
CDR3: CASSQTGGEPQHF
DNA: TGCGCCAGCAGCCAGACAGGGGGCGAGCCCCAGCATTTT

size: NA
V: TRBV5-1
D: NA
J: TRBJ2-3
length: 14
CDR3: CASSLAGEADTQYF
DNA: TGCGCCAGCAGCTTGGCGGGAGAGGCAGATACGCAGTATTTT

size: NA
V: TRBV6-6
D: NA
J: TRBJ1-1
length: 16
CDR3: CASSSGLQGSDTEAFF
DNA: TGTGCCAGCAGTTCCGGGTTACAGGGTTCGGACACTGAAGCTTTCTTT

size: once
V: TRBV5-4
D: NA
J: TRBJ2-3
length: 16
CDR3: CASSLGGGRRTDTQYF
DNA: TGTGCCAGCAGCTTGGGTGGTGGACGGCGCACAGATACGCAGTATTTT

size: NA
V: TRBV7-6
D: TRBD1
J: TRBJ1-1
length: 15
CDR3: CASSLGTGRNTEAFF
DNA: TGTGCCAGCAGCTTAGGGACAGGCCGGAACACTGAAGCTTTCTTT

size: NA
V: TRBV7-8
D: TRBD1
J: TRBJ1-4
length: 15
CDR3: CASSYAQGAGEKLFF
DNA: TGTGCCAGCAGCTACGCACAGGGGGCGGGTGAAAAACTGTTTTTT

size: NA
V: TRBV9
D: TRBD2
J: TRBJ2-1
length: 14
CDR3: CASSVLRGGDEQFF
DNA: TGTGCCAGCAGCGTTCTCCGGGGGGGCGATGAGCAGTTCTTC

size: NA
V: TRBV28
D: NA
J: TRBJ1-4
length: 13
CDR3: CASSRRANEKLFF
DNA: TGTGCCAGCAGTAGGCGGGCTAATGAAAAACTGTTTTTT

size: NA
V: TRBV7-2
D: NA
J: TRBJ2-2
length: 11
CDR3: CASSLVGVWFF
DNA: TGTGCCAGCAGCTTAGTTGGGGTATGGTTTTTT

size: NA
V: TRBV10-3
D: NA
J: TRBJ1-2
length: 14
CDR3: CATGAGEGGYGYTF
DNA: TGTGCCACCGGGGCCGGGGAAGGGGGATATGGCTACACCTTC

size: NA
V: TRBV21-1
D: NA
J: TRBJ2-7
length: 14
CDR3: CASSKPGKSYEQYF
DNA: TGTGCCAGCAGCAAACCAGGGAAATCCTACGAGCAGTACTTC

size: NA
V: TRBV28
D: NA
J: TRBJ1-2
length: 12
CDR3: CASSWSDYGYTF
DNA: TGTGCCAGCAGTTGGTCTGACTATGGCTACACCTTC

size: once
V: TRBV5-6
D: NA
J: TRBJ1-2
length: 12
CDR3: CASSLGSTGYTF
DNA: TGTGCCAGCAGCTTGGGTTCGACGGGCTACACCTTC

size: once
V: TRBV11-2
D: NA
J: TRBJ1-5
length: 13
CDR3: CASSLDRDQPQHF
DNA: TGTGCCAGCAGCTTAGATCGGGATCAGCCCCAGCATTTT

size: many
V: TRBV4-2
D: NA
J: TRBJ2-7
length: 15
CDR3: CASQKGGGRAYEQYF
DNA: TGTGCCAGCCAAAAGGGGGGTGGACGAGCCTACGAGCAGTACTTC

size: once
V: TRBV4-2
D: NA
J: TRBJ1-4
length: 19
CDR3: CASSQRPQGVITTNEKLFF
DNA: TGTGCCAGCAGCCAACGACCCCAGGGCGTTATAACAACTAATGAAAAACTGTTTTTT

size: NA
V: TRBV7-3
D: NA
J: TRBJ2-3
length: 14
CDR3: CASKTGTTTDTQYF
DNA: TGTGCCAGCAAGACCGGGACAACCACAGATACGCAGTATTTT

size: NA
V: TRBV10-3
D: TRBD1
J: TRBJ2-2
length: 15
CDR3: CAITLTGNGAGELFF
DNA: TGTGCCATCACCCTGACAGGGAATGGGGCCGGGGAGCTGTTTTTT

size: NA
V: TRBV4-2
D: NA
J: TRBJ1-2
length: 14
CDR3: CASSQDGGVYGYTF
DNA: TGTGCCAGCAGCCAAGATGGGGGCGTCTATGGCTACACCTTC

size: NA
V: TRBV11-2
D: NA
J: TRBJ2-6
length: 16
CDR3: CASSFDSLSGANVLTF
DNA: TGTGCCAGCAGCTTTGACAGCCTCTCTGGGGCCAACGTCCTGACTTTC

size: NA
V: TRBV5-4
D: NA
J: TRBJ2-1
length: 15
CDR3: CASSLGLGTYNEQFF
DNA: TGTGCCAGCAGCTTGGGGCTAGGGACTTACAATGAGCAGTTCTTC

size: NA
V: TRBV7-2
D: NA
J: TRBJ2-3
length: 16
CDR3: CASSGKRVSSTDTQYF
DNA: TGTGCCAGCAGCGGGAAGCGGGTCTCCAGCACAGATACGCAGTATTTT